One and the same sample provided the 2 T cell receptor beta chains below, sequenced in a study of T cell responses to AZD1222 COVID-19 vaccine. Repertoires were generated with immunoSEQ multiplex PCR, while TCRdb's copy carries only in-frame clones and drops some. Here the sample spans roughly 140,000 clones, 92% being singletons. The sample in question was peripheral blood, obtained 28 days after the second AZD1222 dose. The receptors originated from an adult who received the AZD1222 COVID-19 vaccine.

Comment on this clone: Other DNA sequences of this sample code for an identical CDR3. The rearrangement uses TRBV5-1 and TRBJ2-7, with no clear D. There are 13 residues in the CDR3. Germline CDR1 reads SGHRS; CDR2 reads YFSETQ. Trimming left V 0 bases short and J 2 bases short, with 6 bases between. Written as DNA, the CDR3 is TGCGCCAGCAGCTTGGGAGGAACCTACGAGCAGTACTTC. Translated: CASSLGGTYEQYF.

The rearrangement uses TRBV28 and TRBJ1-2; 8 nucleotides align to TRBD1. The V and J ends lost 5 bases and 10 bases, in that order; junction bases with no gene match: 15. This CDR3 spans 15 amino acids. Germline V gives CDR1 MDHEN, CDR2 SYDVKM. This chain's CDR3 is CASSPYPGTGSDYTF. The CDR3 DNA is TGTGCCAGCAGTCCTTACCCCGGGACAGGAAGCGACTACACCTTC.